Below, 27 T cell receptor beta chains from the same sample are listed, as sequenced in a study of CD8 T cells in ankylosing spondylitis. TCRdb ran MiXCR on the 5' RACE reads and lists one entry per CDR3 protein. This table has some 90,000 distinct CDR3 sequences, 27% appearing once. Material for sequencing was blood, either unsorted or a sorted T cell fraction (not recorded which). The receptors come from a male donor with ankylosing spondylitis or in good health (not recorded which).

This clonotype was seen many times. J is TRBJ1-1 and V is TRBV5-1; 8 nucleotides align to TRBD1. Germline V lookup: CDR1 SGHRS, CDR2 YFSETQ. J was trimmed by 3 bases and V by 3 bases; bases with no gene match: 4. The CDR3 consists of 14 residues. The CDR3 loop is CASSSGQGYTEAFF. Here the CDR3 DNA reads TGCGCCAGCAGCTCCGGACAGGGCTACACTGAAGCTTTCTTT.

The sample holds a few counts of this clonotype. The chain combines TRBV7-8 with TRBJ1-5; D is ambiguous. This CDR3 spans 15 amino acids. V lost 5 bases and J lost 5, with 16 bases in between. From germline, CDR1 is SGHVS and CDR2 FQNEAQ. The CDR3 sequence is CASSPEVQTYQPQHF. The CDR3 coding sequence is TGTGCCAGCAGCCCAGAGGTACAGACTTATCAGCCCCAGCATTTT. Combining the CDR3 with reference TRBV7-8 and TRBJ1-5 gives the whole variable domain GAGVSQSPRYKVAKRGQDVALRCDPISGHVSLFWYQQALGQGPEFLTYFQNEAQLDKSGLPSDRFFAERPEGSVSTLKIQRTQQEDSAVYLCASSPEVQTYQPQHFGDGTRLSIL.

The J gene is TRBJ2-7, the V gene TRBV3-1; unclear D gene. The germline V and J ends were trimmed by 0 bases and 3 bases, with 9 bases remaining between them. The CDR3 sequence is 14 residues long. From germline, CDR1 is LGHDT and CDR2 YNNKEL (reference sequence). CDR3 nucleotide sequence: TGTGCCAGCAGCCAAGACGGGTTACTCTACGAGCAGTACTTC. Its translation: CASSQDGLLYEQYF.

This CDR3 is CATSREGFYGYTF. The CDR3 DNA is TGTGCCACCAGCAGAGAGGGTTTCTATGGCTACACCTTC. The rearrangement links TRBV15 to TRBJ1-2; D ambiguous. This CDR3 has 13 amino acids. V was trimmed by 0 bases and J by 4 bases, leaving 6 bases between them. Germline V gene sequence: CDR1 LNHNV, CDR2 YYDKDF (reference sequence).

This clonotype showed up many times. The chain carries TRBV5-1 and TRBJ2-3; 9 bases map to TRBD1. CDR1 and CDR2 from the germline V gene are SGHRS and YFSETQ. The CDR3 consists of 15 residues. Germline trimming cut 4 bases from V and 4 bases from J; bases unmatched to any gene: 7. The CDR3: CASSPGQGRADTQYF. The CDR3 DNA follows: TGCGCCAGCAGCCCTGGACAGGGGAGGGCAGATACGCAGTATTTT.

The chain couples TRBV7-9 to TRBJ1-2; unclear D gene. V lost 5 bases and J 4 bases, leaving 20 bases between the germline ends. Germline V gene data show CDR1 as SEHNR and CDR2 as FQNEAQ (reference sequence). CDR3 length equals 16 residues. DNA for the CDR3: TGTGCCAGCAGCCCGATTGCGGATTATCTCGTCTATGGCTACACCTTC. Its translation is CASSPIADYLVYGYTF.

In DNA form, the CDR3 reads TGTGCCACCAGTGAAGACAGGGGATGGGGCGGAGAGACCCAGTACTTC. Encoded protein: CATSEDRGWGGETQYF. This chain connects TRBV24-1 to TRBJ2-5; 8 positions agree with TRBD1. V shed 4 bases and J 4 bases; nucleotides not matched to a gene: 10. CDR1 KGHDR and CDR2 SFDVKD come from the germline V gene. The CDR3 contains 16 residues.

The CDR3: CASSPAGTTEAFF. Here the CDR3 DNA reads TGTGCCAGCAGCCCAGCCGGGACCACTGAAGCTTTCTTT. The chain has TRBV7-3 and TRBJ1-1, with D possibly matching TRBD1 (5 bases). Germline V CDR1 and CDR2: SGHTA, FQGTGA. The CDR3 sequence is 13 residues long. Trimming stripped 5 bases from V and 4 bases from J, with 11 bases between.

In its sample, this clonotype was seen many times. The V and J genes are TRBV29-1 and TRBJ2-7; a weak D match, TRBD1 (7 bases). The length of the CDR3 is 12 residues. The V gene lost 7 bases and the J gene lost 2 bases, with 12 bases spanning the gap. Germline V gene sequence: CDR1 SQVTM, CDR2 ANQGSEA. In DNA form, the CDR3 reads TGCAGCGGGGGGGACAGCACCTACGAGCAGTACTTC. The encoded protein is CSGGDSTYEQYF.

This clonotype has at least ten counts. This chain connects TRBV4-2 to TRBJ2-1; possible D gene TRBD1, 6 bases. The V gene's germline CDR1 is LGHNA and CDR2 YNFKEQ. CDR3 length equals 14 residues. Deletions cut 4 bases from V and 7 bases from J, with 14 bases between. CDR3 in DNA: TGTGCCAGCAGCCCGGGACACACGGGGAATGAGCAGTTCTTC. Encoded protein: CASSPGHTGNEQFF.

The chain recombines TRBV24-1 with TRBJ1-5; unclear D gene. Germline V gives CDR1 KGHDR, CDR2 SFDVKD. The CDR3 is 16 amino acids. Trimming shortened V by 4 bases and J by 3 bases, and 15 bases separated the two germline ends. This chain's CDR3 is CATSDRIKGLNQPQHF. The CDR3 coding sequence is TGTGCCACCAGTGACCGGATAAAAGGGCTCAATCAGCCCCAGCATTTT.

CDR3 residues: CASSPRGGTENSPLHF. In DNA form, the CDR3 reads TGTGCCAGCAGCCCTAGGGGGGGGACTGAGAATTCACCCCTCCACTTT. This chain connects TRBV11-2 to TRBJ1-6, with D tentatively TRBD1 (6 bases). There are 16 residues in the CDR3. V gave up 5 bases and J gave up 7 bases, with 18 bases separating them. The V gene's germline CDR1 is SGHAT and CDR2 FQNNGV.

This clonotype was seen only a few times. The chain carries TRBV18 and TRBJ1-1; 7 positions agree with TRBD1. V lost 3 bases, J lost 8 bases, and 12 bases stayed unmatched. The germline V gene encodes CDR1 KGHSH and CDR2 LQKENI. The CDR3 consists of 15 residues. The CDR3 protein is CASSPATGGGLEAFF. For the CDR3, the DNA is TGTGCCAGCTCACCCGCTACGGGAGGGGGCCTAGAAGCTTTCTTT.

The chain carries TRBV4-2 and TRBJ1-6; no clear D. This CDR3 is built from 13 residues. Trimming took 0 bases from V and 9 from J, leaving 6 bases between them. Per germline, CDR1 LGHNA and CDR2 YNFKEQ. CDR3 protein: CASSQEQSSPLHF. The DNA of the CDR3 is TGTGCCAGCAGCCAAGAACAAAGTTCACCCCTCCACTTT.

Concerning this clonotype itself: This may stem from a read error, because a much larger clone lies one nucleotide away. The chain uses TRBV10-3 and TRBJ2-1, with 8 nucleotides matching TRBD1. CDR1 is ENHRY and CDR2 is SYGVKD in the germline V gene. The CDR3 consists of 14 residues. CDR3: CAISSSDRANVQFF. The CDR3, as DNA: TGTGCCATCAGCTCCTCGGACAGGGCAAATGTGCAGTTCTTC.

V gene TRBV29-1 combines with J gene TRBJ2-3; D unclear. Germline CDR1 is SQVTM and CDR2 is ANQGSEA. Trimming removed 7 bases from V and 4 bases from J, with 12 bases in between. The CDR3 has 12 amino acids. CDR3 in amino acids: CSGSVWADTQYF. The CDR3 DNA is TGCAGCGGATCGGTGTGGGCAGATACGCAGTATTTT.

The rearrangement joins TRBV20-1 to TRBJ1-6; perhaps TRBD1 as D (6 bases). The V and J ends lost 5 bases and 0 bases respectively, with 14 bases between them. The CDR3 runs 16 residues. From germline, CDR1 is DFQATT and CDR2 SNEGSKA (reference sequence). The CDR3, as DNA: TGCAGTGCTTCACCAGGGGTTTCCTCCTATAATTCACCCCTCCACTTT. It is translated as CSASPGVSSYNSPLHF.

The table lists this clonotype with a few counts. This chain links TRBV3-1 with TRBJ1-1; D gene uncertain. The CDR3 runs 10 residues. The V end was cut by 0 bases, the J end by 11 bases, with 4 bases between. The V gene's germline CDR1 is LGHDT and CDR2 YNNKEL (reference sequence). The CDR3 DNA sequence: TGTGCCAGCAGCCAAGATCACGCTTTCTTT. It is translated as CASSQDHAFF.

This rearrangement joins TRBV7-9 to TRBJ2-1; D is possibly TRBD2 (6 bases). The length of the CDR3 is 15 residues. CDR1 is SEHNR and CDR2 is FQNEAQ in the germline V gene (reference sequence). V was trimmed by 4 bases and J by 1 base, leaving 11 bases between them. The CDR3 coding sequence is TGTGCCAGCAGCTGGGCCGCGGGGTCCTACAATGAGCAGTTCTTC. It translates to CASSWAAGSYNEQFF.

The sample holds a few counts of this clonotype. This rearrangement joins TRBV20-1 to TRBJ2-5; D unclear. Germline V gene data show CDR1 as DFQATT and CDR2 as SNEGSKA (reference sequence). This CDR3 has 14 residues. V lost 6 bases and J 0 bases, leaving 14 bases between the germline ends. The CDR3 bases are TGCAGTGCGCTATTGGGTGATAACCAAGAGACCCAGTACTTC. This sequence encodes CSALLGDNQETQYF.

This chain uses TRBV20-1 with TRBJ1-1; D unresolved. Trimming took 2 bases from V and 7 from J, leaving 5 bases between them. The CDR3 is 10 amino acids. Germline V gives CDR1 DFQATT, CDR2 SNEGSKA (reference sequence). CDR3 DNA sequence: TGCAGTGCTAGACTCGGTGAAGCTTTCTTT. This encodes CSARLGEAFF.

Notes on this clonotype: A read error may account for a junction end that differs from germline. The J gene is TRBJ2-5, the V gene TRBV7-7; TRBD2 aligns across 10 bases. The CDR3 sequence is 15 residues long. Germline loops: CDR1 SSHAT, CDR2 FNYEAQ (reference sequence). Written as DNA, the CDR3 is TGTGCTAGCAGCTTTAAGCTAGCGGGAGTGGAGACCCAGTACTTC. Translating gives CASSFKLAGVETQYF.

The chain carries TRBV20-1 and TRBJ2-7; D is perhaps TRBD1 (6 bases). Trimming cost V 4 bases and J 1 base, with 8 bases left between them. The CDR3 sequence is 12 residues long. Germline V lookup: CDR1 DFQATT, CDR2 SNEGSKA (reference sequence). The CDR3 coding sequence is TGCAGTGCTAAACAGGGATCCTACGAGCAGTACGTC. Translation: CSAKQGSYEQYV.

This chain joins TRBV7-9 and TRBJ2-2; 8 nucleotides line up with TRBD1. Germline-derived CDR1 and CDR2 are SEHNR and FQNEAQ (reference sequence). The V and J ends lost 7 bases and 5 bases, in that order; junction bases with no gene match: 12. This CDR3 has 16 residues. The CDR3 nucleotides read TGTGCCAGCACCACTCAGGGGGCGGATGAGACCGGGGAGCTGTTTTTT. Protein sequence: CASTTQGADETGELFF.

This clonotype came up a few times. The genes are TRBV20-1 and TRBJ2-1; 14 nucleotides agree with TRBD2. The CDR3 length is 16 residues. V lost 5 bases and J lost 7; bases outside the gene matches: 10. Germline assignment: CDR1 DFQATT and CDR2 SNEGSKA (reference sequence). The CDR3 DNA sequence: TGCAGTGCTTGTCCCGGGACTAGCGGGAGCTTGAATGAGCAGTTCTTC. This codes for CSACPGTSGSLNEQFF.

V usage is TRBV7-9 and J usage is TRBJ1-6; TRBD1 is a possible D gene (6 bases). The germline V gene has CDR1 SEHNR and CDR2 FQNEAQ (reference sequence). The CDR3 has 14 amino acids. V lost 11 bases and J lost 5, with 16 bases in between. The CDR3 DNA reads as TGTGCCGCAGGGGCAGGGGTAAATAATTCACCCCTCCACTTT. This gives the protein CAAGAGVNNSPLHF.

This clonotype turned up a few times. An end of the junction does not agree with germline; a read error may underlie this. This chain connects TRBV6-5 to TRBJ1-2, with 7 bases matching TRBD1. Germline-derived CDR1 and CDR2 are MNHEY and SVGAGI. The CDR3 has 15 residues. CDR3 sequence: CASSTSPLATGYNYF. DNA for the CDR3: TGTGCCAGCAGTACTTCCCCTCTAGCGACAGGGTATAATTACTTC.